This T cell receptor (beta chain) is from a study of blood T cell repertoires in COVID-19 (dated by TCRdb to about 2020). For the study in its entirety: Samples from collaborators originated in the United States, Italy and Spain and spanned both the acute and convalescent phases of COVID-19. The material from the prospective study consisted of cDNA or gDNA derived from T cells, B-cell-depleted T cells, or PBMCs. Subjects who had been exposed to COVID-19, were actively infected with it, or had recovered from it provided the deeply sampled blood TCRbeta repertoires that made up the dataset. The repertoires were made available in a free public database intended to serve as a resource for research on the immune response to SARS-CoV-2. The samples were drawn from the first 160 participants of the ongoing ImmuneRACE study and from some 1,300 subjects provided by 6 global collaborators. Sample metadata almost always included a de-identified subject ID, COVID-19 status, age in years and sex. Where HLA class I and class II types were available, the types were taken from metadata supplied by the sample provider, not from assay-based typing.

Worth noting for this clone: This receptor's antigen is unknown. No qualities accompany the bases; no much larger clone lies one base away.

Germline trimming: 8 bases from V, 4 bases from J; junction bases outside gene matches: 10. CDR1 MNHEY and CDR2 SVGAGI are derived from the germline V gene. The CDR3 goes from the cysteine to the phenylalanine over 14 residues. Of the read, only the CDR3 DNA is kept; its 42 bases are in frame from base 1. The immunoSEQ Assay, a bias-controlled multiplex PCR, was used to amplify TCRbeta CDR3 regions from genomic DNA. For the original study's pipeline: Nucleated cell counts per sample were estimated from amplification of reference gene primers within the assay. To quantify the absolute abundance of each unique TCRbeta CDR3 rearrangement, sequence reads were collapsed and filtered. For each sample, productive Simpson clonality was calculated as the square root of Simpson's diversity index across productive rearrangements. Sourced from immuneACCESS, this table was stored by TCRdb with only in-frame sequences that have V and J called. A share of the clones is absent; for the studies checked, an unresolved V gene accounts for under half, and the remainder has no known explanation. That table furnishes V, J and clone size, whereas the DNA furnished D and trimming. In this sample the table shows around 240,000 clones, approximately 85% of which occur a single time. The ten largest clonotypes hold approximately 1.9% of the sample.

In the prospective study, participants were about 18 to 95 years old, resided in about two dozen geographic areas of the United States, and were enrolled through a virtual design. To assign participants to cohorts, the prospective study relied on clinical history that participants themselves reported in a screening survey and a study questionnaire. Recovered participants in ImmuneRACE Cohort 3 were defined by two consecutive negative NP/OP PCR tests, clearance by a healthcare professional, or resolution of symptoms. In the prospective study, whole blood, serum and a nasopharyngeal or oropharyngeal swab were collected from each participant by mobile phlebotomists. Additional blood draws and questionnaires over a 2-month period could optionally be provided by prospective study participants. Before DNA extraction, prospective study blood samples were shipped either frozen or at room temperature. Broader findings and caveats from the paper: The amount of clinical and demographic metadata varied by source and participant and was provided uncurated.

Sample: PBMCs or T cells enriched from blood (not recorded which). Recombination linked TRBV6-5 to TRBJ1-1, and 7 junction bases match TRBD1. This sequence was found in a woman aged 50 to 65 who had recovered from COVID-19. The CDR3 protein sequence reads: CASLSRGTGTEAFF. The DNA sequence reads TGTGCCAGCCTGTCCAGGGGGACTGGCACTGAAGCTTTCTTT.